The 26 T cell receptor beta chains given below trace back to one sample, sequenced in a study of T cell repertoires in cytomegalovirus infection. No antigen has been assigned to these receptors. From the reads, TCRdb called clonotypes with MiXCR, one entry per CDR3 protein. The sample shows about 920,000 distinct CDR3 sequences, around 30% of them seen only once. The source material was cultured CD8+ T cells from PBMCs, sampled from culture after CMV antigen stimulation. These TCRs come from a human donor in good health (CMV status not recorded). Some clones in this sample may be carry-over from other donors' samples.

Turning to this clonotype: One base away lies a much larger clone, so this may be a sequencing read error. The chain has TRBV14 and TRBJ2-1; maybe TRBD2 (5 bases). Germline V gives CDR1 SGHDN, CDR2 FVKESK. The CDR3 is made up of 16 amino acids. V lost 0 bases and J lost 0, with 9 bases in between. The CDR3 sequence: CASSQDVGSSYNEQFF. Here the CDR3 DNA reads TGTGCCAGCAGCCAAGATGTGGGGAGCTCCTACAATGAGCAGTTCTTC.

This clonotype was detected ten times or more. The chain carries TRBV19 and TRBJ2-1; 10 bases are a match to TRBD1. Germline V lookup: CDR1 LNHDA, CDR2 SQIVND (reference sequence). Trimming cost V 4 bases and J 1 base; bases outside gene matches: 1. This CDR3 is built from 15 residues. This CDR3 reads CASSTGQGSYNEQFF. The CDR3 DNA reads as TGTGCCAGTAGTACGGGACAGGGGTCCTACAATGAGCAGTTCTTC. The entire variable domain, with the rest obtained from reference TRBV19 and TRBJ2-1, is as follows: DGGITQSPKYLFRKEGQNVTLSCEQNLNHDAMYWYRQDPGQGLRLIYYSQIVNDFQKGDIAEGYSVSREKKESFPLTVTSAQKNPTAFYLCASSTGQGSYNEQFFGPGTRLTVL.

The V call is TRBV12-3 or TRBV12-4, the J call TRBJ1-2, with TRBD1 as a possible D gene (6 bases). Trimming shortened V by 5 bases and J by 6 bases, and 19 bases separated the two germline ends. The CDR3 runs 15 residues. CDR3 bases: TGTGCCAGCAGTCCCCAGGTCCAGGGGATCGATGGCTACACCTTC. Translating gives CASSPQVQGIDGYTF.

In its sample, this clonotype was seen many times. The J gene is TRBJ2-1, the V gene TRBV7-8, with 8 bases identical to TRBD2. This CDR3 comprises 15 residues. Germline CDR1 and CDR2: SGHVS and FQNEAQ. V shed 3 bases, J shed 10 bases, and the junction held 11 bases outside the gene matches. The CDR3 region is CASSFRGGPGYEQFF. Here the CDR3 DNA reads TGTGCCAGCAGCTTCCGGGGGGGCCCGGGTTACGAGCAGTTCTTC. The full variable domain, rest sourced from reference TRBV7-8 and TRBJ2-1, is GAGVSQSPRYKVAKRGQDVALRCDPISGHVSLFWYQQALGQGPEFLTYFQNEAQLDKSGLPSDRFFAERPEGSVSTLKIQRTQQEDSAVYLCASSFRGGPGYEQFFGPGTRLTVL.

This chain connects TRBV10-3 to TRBJ2-2; TRBD2 might be the D (6 bases). CDR3 length: 14 amino acids. Germline V gene lookup returns CDR1 ENHRY and CDR2 SYGVKD. With 10 bases removed from V and 3 bases from J, the gap between germline ends came to 15 bases. CDR3 nucleotide sequence: TGTGCCACCCTACGAAGGGAGGACACCGGGGAGCTGTTTTTT. Its protein product is CATLRREDTGELFF.

This clonotype was observed many times. Germline and junction disagree at one end, which may indicate a read error. The chain links TRBV7-9 to TRBJ2-5; perhaps D is TRBD1 or TRBD2 (5 bases each). Germline loops: CDR1 SEHNR, CDR2 FQNEAQ (reference sequence). This CDR3 has 14 residues. CDR3 sequence (DNA): TGTGCCAGCAGCTTGAGGGGCGTGGGAGAGTCCCAGTACTTC. Its translation: CASSLRGVGESQYF.

This clonotype was detected a few times. V and J are TRBV7-8 and TRBJ2-5, with 7 bases matching TRBD1. Losses at the gene ends were 4 bases for V and 3 bases for J; bases not matched to a gene: 5. This CDR3 spans 14 amino acids. CDR1 and CDR2 (germline): SGHVS, FQNEAQ. The CDR3 is CASSSGTVKETQYF. In DNA, the CDR3 is TGTGCCAGCAGCTCCGGGACAGTTAAAGAGACCCAGTACTTC.

This clonotype has just a few counts. The chain has TRBV7-9 and TRBJ2-3; the D is unclear. V was clipped by 3 bases and J by 7 bases, with 8 bases between them. The CDR3 runs to 12 residues. Germline V lookup: CDR1 SEHNR, CDR2 FQNEAQ (reference sequence). CDR3 sequence: CASSFPVNTQYF. CDR3 coding DNA: TGTGCCAGCAGCTTTCCAGTCAATACGCAGTATTTT.

This clonotype was detected a few times. The CDR3 DNA reads TGTGCCAGCAGTTTACCCCCCCCGGGCAATGAGCAGTTCTTC. The encoded protein is CASSLPPPGNEQFF. This chain uses TRBV6-1 with TRBJ2-1; D call uncertain. Germline values: CDR1 MNHNS, CDR2 SASEGT. The CDR3 is 14 amino acids. Deletions cut 5 bases from V and 6 bases from J, with 14 bases between.

The genes are TRBV19 and TRBJ1-3; TRBD1 matches 9 bases. The CDR3 runs 15 residues. The V gene's germline CDR1 is LNHDA and CDR2 SQIVND (reference sequence). Unmatched junction bases numbered 5, after V lost 5 bases and J lost 3 bases. The DNA for the CDR3 is TGTGCCAGTAGTTACGGACAGGGGTATGGAAACACCATATATTTT. This encodes CASSYGQGYGNTIYF.

Notes on this clonotype: Mismatch with germline at one junction end may stem from a read error. The chain employs TRBV14 and TRBJ1-2; D is unclear. CDR3 length: 12 residues. Germline CDR1 and CDR2: SGHDN and FVKESK. The CDR3 nucleotides read TGTGCCAACAGCCTTGGAGACTATGGCTACACCTTC. Translation gives CANSLGDYGYTF.

This clonotype turned up a few times. The V and J genes are TRBV6-1 and TRBJ2-1; TRBD2 matches at 12 bases. V shed 7 bases, J shed 0 bases, and the junction held 16 bases outside the gene matches. CDR1 and CDR2 (germline): MNHNS, SASEGT. The CDR3 consists of 20 residues. Here the CDR3 DNA reads TGTGCCAGCATCCGAACGCCGGGACTAGCGGGCTCGCACTCCTACAATGAGCAGTTCTTC. It specifies CASIRTPGLAGSHSYNEQFF.

The chain links TRBV7-9 to TRBJ2-3; 10 bases map to TRBD1. CDR3 size: 13 residues. Germline-derived CDR1 and CDR2 are SEHNR and FQNEAQ (reference sequence). The ends lost 6 bases at V and 6 bases at J; junction bases unmatched: 3. The DNA of the CDR3 is TGTGCCAGCAGGGGGACAGGGGCCGATACGCAGTATTTT. Protein sequence: CASRGTGADTQYF.

The rearrangement uses TRBV29-1 and TRBJ1-1; 7 bases align to TRBD1. The length of the CDR3 is 11 residues. Trimming cost V 8 bases and J 10 bases; bases outside gene matches: 10. Germline assignment: CDR1 SQVTM and CDR2 ANQGSEA. The DNA for the CDR3 is TGCAGCACCGGACAGGCGCCGAGAGCTTTCTTT. As protein: CSTGQAPRAFF.

This clonotype was counted ten times or more. The J gene is TRBJ2-2, the V gene TRBV6-5, with 9 positions matching TRBD1. Germline V gene data show CDR1 as MNHEY and CDR2 as SVGAGI. This CDR3 is built from 15 residues. Trimming took 0 bases from V and 7 from J; bases not matched to a gene: 3. In nucleotides, the CDR3 is TGTGCCAGCAGTTACTCACAGGGGGCGGGCGGGGAGCTGTTTTTT. This translates into CASSYSQGAGGELFF.

This clonotype was recorded at least ten times. The chain recombines TRBV4-3 with TRBJ1-2, with D possibly being TRBD1 (6 bases). Trimming left V 0 bases short and J 4 bases short, with 21 bases between. CDR1 is LGHNA and CDR2 is YSLEER in the germline V gene. The CDR3 sequence is 18 residues long. CDR3 DNA sequence: TGCGCCAGCAGCCAAGATTTCGATACAGGGTCAGATAGCTATGGCTACACCTTC. Residues: CASSQDFDTGSDSYGYTF.

This sequence joins TRBV7-1 and TRBJ2-5; TRBD2 might be the D (5 bases). TRBV7-1 is designated an ORF whose function remains uncertain. The CDR3 has 14 residues. Deletions cut 3 bases from V and 7 bases from J, with 15 bases between. The CDR3, as DNA: TGTGCCAGCAGCTCTAGCGCACGATACGGGACCCAGTACTTC. This sequence encodes CASSSSARYGTQYF.

The sample holds many counts of this clonotype. V and J are TRBV7-9 and TRBJ1-1, with TRBD1 as a possible D gene (6 bases). V was trimmed by 6 bases and J by 1 base, leaving 9 bases between them. The CDR3 spans 13 residues. Germline values: CDR1 SEHNR, CDR2 FQNEAQ (reference sequence). CDR3 bases: TGTGCCAGCAGAGACAGGAGGAACACTGAAGCTTTCTTT. Protein sequence: CASRDRRNTEAFF.

This clonotype was recorded many times. The chain couples TRBV28 to TRBJ1-5; D gene uncertain. Germline assignment: CDR1 MDHEN and CDR2 SYDVKM. There are 14 residues in the CDR3. V lost 3 bases to trimming and J lost 4 bases, with 10 bases between them. Here the CDR3 DNA reads TGTGCCAGCAGTTTGAAGAAGGGTAATCAGCCCCAGCATTTT. The encoded protein is CASSLKKGNQPQHF.

This clonotype was observed a few times. The chain has TRBV10-3 and TRBJ2-7, with 11 nucleotides matching TRBD1. V was pared by 5 bases and J by 6 bases, with 3 bases of the junction left unmatched. This CDR3 comprises 13 residues. Germline CDR1 is ENHRY and CDR2 is SYGVKD. The CDR3 spells CAISPGTGGEQYV. The DNA for the CDR3 is TGTGCCATCAGTCCTGGGACAGGGGGCGAGCAGTACGTC.

The rearrangement links TRBV11-2 to TRBJ2-1, with a tentative D call TRBD2 (7 bases). Looked up from germline, CDR1 is SGHAT and CDR2 is FQNNGV. The germline V and J ends were trimmed by 2 bases and 4 bases, with 24 bases remaining between them. The CDR3 has 19 amino acids. The CDR3 sequence: CASSLRGGGPSESYNEQFF. CDR3 nucleotides: TGTGCCAGCAGCTTACGAGGGGGGGGACCTTCAGAGTCGTACAATGAGCAGTTCTTC.

This clonotype has only a few counts. The chain uses TRBV5-1 and TRBJ2-3, with 12 nucleotides matching TRBD2. Germline CDR1 and CDR2: SGHRS and YFSETQ. This CDR3 is 15 amino acids long. V was pared by 5 bases and J by 2 bases, with 3 bases of the junction left unmatched. CDR3: CASRSSGGDTDTQYF. In DNA, the CDR3 is TGCGCCAGCAGATCTAGCGGGGGGGACACAGATACGCAGTATTTT.

This clonotype has only a few counts. The CDR3 loop reads CASSPYMNEKLFF. The CDR3 nucleotides are TGTGCCAGTAGTCCTTACATGAATGAAAAACTGTTTTTT. The chain carries TRBV19 and TRBJ1-4; D unclear. CDR3 length equals 13 residues. The V end was cut by 5 bases, the J end by 5 bases, with 9 bases between. CDR1 is LNHDA and CDR2 is SQIVND in the germline V gene (reference sequence).

V is TRBV20-1 and J is TRBJ1-6; 9 nucleotides match TRBD1. Losses at the gene ends were 5 bases for V and 3 bases for J; bases not matched to a gene: 11. Germline V gene lookup returns CDR1 DFQATT and CDR2 SNEGSKA (reference sequence). The CDR3 sequence is 17 residues long. CDR3 DNA sequence: TGCAGTGCTTTCCCGGGACAGGGAGTACACTATAATTCACCCCTCCACTTT. It yields the protein CSAFPGQGVHYNSPLHF.

The CDR3 here is CASRTDYGYTF. CDR3 nucleotide sequence: TGTGCCAGTAGAACGGACTATGGCTACACCTTC. The J gene is TRBJ1-2, the V gene TRBV19, with D hard to call. Trimming took 6 bases from V and 3 from J, leaving 5 bases between them. The CDR3 is 11 residues long. Germline CDR1 and CDR2: LNHDA and SQIVND (reference sequence).

The genes are TRBV6-1 and TRBJ2-1; unclear D gene. This CDR3 contains 16 residues. The germline CDR1 and CDR2 sequences are MNHNS and SASEGT. Trimming took off 7 bases at V and 0 bases at J, with 16 bases between the two ends. The CDR3 here is CASTWWTDSSYNEQFF. CDR3 coding DNA: TGTGCCAGCACCTGGTGGACGGATAGCTCCTACAATGAGCAGTTCTTC.